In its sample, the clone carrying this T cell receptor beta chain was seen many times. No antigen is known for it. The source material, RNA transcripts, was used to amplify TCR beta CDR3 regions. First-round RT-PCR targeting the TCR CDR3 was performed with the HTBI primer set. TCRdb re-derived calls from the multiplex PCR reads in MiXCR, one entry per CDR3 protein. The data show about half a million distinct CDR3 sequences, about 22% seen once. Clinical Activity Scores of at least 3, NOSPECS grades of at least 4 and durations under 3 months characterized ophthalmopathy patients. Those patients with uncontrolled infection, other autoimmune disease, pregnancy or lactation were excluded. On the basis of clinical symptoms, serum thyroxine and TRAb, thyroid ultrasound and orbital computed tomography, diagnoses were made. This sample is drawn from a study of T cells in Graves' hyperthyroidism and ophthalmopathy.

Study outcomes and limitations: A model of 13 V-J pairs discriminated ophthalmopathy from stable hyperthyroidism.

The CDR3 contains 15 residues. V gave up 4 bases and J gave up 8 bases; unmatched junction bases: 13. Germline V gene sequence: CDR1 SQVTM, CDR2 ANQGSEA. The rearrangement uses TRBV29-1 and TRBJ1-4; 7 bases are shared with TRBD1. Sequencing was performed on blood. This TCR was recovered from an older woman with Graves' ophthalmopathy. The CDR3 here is CSVGGSGIQGEKLFF. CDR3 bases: TGCAGCGTTGGAGGGAGTGGTATACAGGGGGAAAAACTGTTTTTT.